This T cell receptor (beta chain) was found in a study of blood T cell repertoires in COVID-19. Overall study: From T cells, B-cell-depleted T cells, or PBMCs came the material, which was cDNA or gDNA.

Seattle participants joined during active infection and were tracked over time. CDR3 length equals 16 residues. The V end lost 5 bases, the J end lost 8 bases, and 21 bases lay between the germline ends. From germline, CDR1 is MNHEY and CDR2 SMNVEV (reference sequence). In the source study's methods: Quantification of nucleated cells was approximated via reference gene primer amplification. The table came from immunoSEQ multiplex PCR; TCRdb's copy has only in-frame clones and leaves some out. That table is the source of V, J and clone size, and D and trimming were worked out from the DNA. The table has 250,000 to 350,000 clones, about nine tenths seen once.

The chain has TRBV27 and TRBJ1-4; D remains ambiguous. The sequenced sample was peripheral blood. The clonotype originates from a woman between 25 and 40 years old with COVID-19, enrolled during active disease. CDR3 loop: CASSPFSGLRGEKLFF. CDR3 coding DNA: TGTGCCAGCAGTCCCTTTTCGGGCCTAAGAGGGGAAAAACTGTTTTTT.